This entry describes one T cell receptor (beta chain). Together with a sample-barcoded 5' primer, a J-beta primer mix was included in a second PCR lasting about 7 to 11 cycles. TCRdb used MiXCR to reprocess the 5' RACE reads, holding one entry per CDR3 protein. The repertoire includes about 1 million distinct CDR3 sequences, 35% to 50% of them detected once, and approximately 20% sits in the top ten. The source of the sample is a study of blood T cells in healthy people across ages. The CDR3 covers 15 residues. From germline, CDR1 is MNHEY and CDR2 SMNVEV (reference sequence). The receptor comes from a woman aged 60-70 years in good health. This rearrangement joins TRBV27 to TRBJ2-1, with D maybe TRBD2 (6 bases). The J call is doubtful: the DNA matches TRBJ2-7 better. Source material: blood. The CDR3 bases are TGTGCCAGCAAAAGTCGGGGGAGCTCCTACAATGAGCAGTACTTC. Its protein product is CASKSRGSSYNEQYF.